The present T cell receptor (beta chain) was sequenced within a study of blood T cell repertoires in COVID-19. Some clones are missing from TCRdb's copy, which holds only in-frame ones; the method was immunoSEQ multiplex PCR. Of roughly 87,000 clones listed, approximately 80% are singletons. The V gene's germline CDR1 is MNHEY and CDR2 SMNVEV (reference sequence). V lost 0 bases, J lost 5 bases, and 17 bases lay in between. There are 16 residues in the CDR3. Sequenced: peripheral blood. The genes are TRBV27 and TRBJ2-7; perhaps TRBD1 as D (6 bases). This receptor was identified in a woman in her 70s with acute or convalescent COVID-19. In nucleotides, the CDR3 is TGTGCCAGCAGTTTATCACGTTCGAGGGGGATGAACGAGCAGTACTTC. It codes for CASSLSRSRGMNEQYF.